This paragraph reports one T cell receptor beta chain. Antigen: not known. This sample was taken from a study of CD8 T cells in ankylosing spondylitis. Study outcomes and limitations: As reported, disease-linked clones showed significant enrichment in matched ankylosing spondylitis synovial fluid. A motif in TCR beta, a set of roughly eight highly homologous variants, appeared characteristic of ankylosing spondylitis blood. Clones linked with disease were CD8+ and fairly uncommon in the peripheral blood.

Trimming removed 3 bases at V and 0 bases at J, with 5 bases between. The CDR3 length is 14 residues. CDR1 and CDR2 from the germline V gene are KGHDR and SFDVKD. Quantitative 5'-RACE with molecular barcodes produced the TCR beta libraries. TCRdb passed the 5' RACE reads through MiXCR, listing each CDR3 protein once. The data contain 200,000 to 300,000 distinct CDR3 sequences, about 9.1% of them singletons. The specimen sequenced was blood, either unsorted or a sorted T cell fraction (not recorded which). This TCR derives from a male donor with ankylosing spondylitis or in good health (not recorded which). The chain recombines TRBV24-1 with TRBJ1-3; D is uncertain. This chain's CDR3 is CATSDVGSGNTIYF. The DNA of the CDR3 is TGTGCCACCAGTGATGTAGGCTCTGGAAACACCATATATTTT.